What follows are 32 T cell receptor beta chains derived from one specimen sequenced in a study of blood T cell repertoires in COVID-19. This table comes from immunoSEQ multiplex PCR, and its TCRdb copy is limited to in-frame clones, with some not included. The repertoire has roughly 190,000 clones, around 83% of them found once; the top ten carry roughly 2.9%. Sequenced input: peripheral blood. All receptors come from a man aged 50-59 years with active or convalescent COVID-19.

The rearrangement uses TRBV5-4 and TRBJ1-2; the match to TRBD1 covers 7 bases. The V gene end was trimmed by 5 bases and the J gene end by 2 bases; junction bases not matched to a gene: 6. The CDR3 contains 14 residues. Germline CDR1 SGHNT, CDR2 YYREEE (reference sequence). The CDR3 sequence is CASSLTGDNYGYTF. Written as DNA, the CDR3 is TGTGCCAGCAGTCTTACAGGGGACAACTATGGCTACACCTTC. Full variable domain (outside the CDR3, taken from reference TRBV5-4 and TRBJ1-2): ETGVTQSPTHLIKTRGQQVTLRCSSQSGHNTVSWYQQALGQGPQFIFQYYREEENGRGNFPPRFSGLQFPNYSSELNVNALELDDSALYLCASSLTGDNYGYTFGSGTRLTVV.

This clone was observed a single time. The chain carries TRBV7-8 and TRBJ2-3, with 14 positions matching TRBD2. J lost 5 bases, V lost 7 bases, and 8 bases had no gene match. The V gene's germline CDR1 is SGHVS and CDR2 FQNEAQ. This CDR3 is built from 16 residues. The CDR3 is CASTIRLAGGRDTQYF. The CDR3 DNA follows: TGTGCCAGCACCATACGACTAGCGGGAGGGAGAGATACGCAGTATTTT.

The rearrangement uses TRBV7-9 and TRBJ2-7; no definite D call. CDR1 is SEHNR and CDR2 is FQNEAQ in the germline V gene (reference sequence). V was pared by 4 bases and J by 1 base, with 5 bases between. This CDR3 comprises 12 residues. The CDR3 DNA sequence: TGTGCCAGCAGCTCCAAATCCTACGAGCAGTACTTC. It specifies CASSSKSYEQYF.

The V call is TRBV3-1 (or the pseudogene TRBV3-2), the J call TRBJ1-6; 8 nucleotides agree with TRBD1. The CDR3 length is 14 residues. The germline V gene has CDR1 LGHDT and CDR2 YNNKEL (reference sequence). The V gene end was trimmed by 4 bases and the J gene end by 9 bases; junction bases not matched to a gene: 5. The CDR3 DNA sequence: TGTGCCAGCAGCCCCCGGACAGGGCGTTCACCCCTCCACTTT. Encoded protein: CASSPRTGRSPLHF.

This chain uses TRBV6-5 with TRBJ1-1, with TRBD1 matching over 7 bases. Germline loops: CDR1 MNHEY, CDR2 SVGAGI. There are 14 residues in the CDR3. Trimming removed 3 bases from V and 4 bases from J; junction bases left unmatched: 5. CDR3 residues: CASSYTGVGTEAFF. In nucleotides, the CDR3 is TGTGCCAGCAGTTATACAGGGGTGGGCACTGAAGCTTTCTTT.

This clone has more than one count but fewer than ten. The rearrangement joins TRBV27 to TRBJ1-6; D not resolved. The germline V gene encodes CDR1 MNHEY and CDR2 SMNVEV (reference sequence). V dropped 6 bases and J dropped 5 bases, with 11 bases sitting between them. This CDR3 comprises 14 residues. The CDR3 sequence: CASSPAGNNSPLHF. DNA of the CDR3: TGTGCCAGCAGCCCCGCGGGAAATAATTCACCCCTCCACTTT.

This chain links TRBV3-1 (or the pseudogene TRBV3-2) with TRBJ1-2; D is unclear. Trimming pared 4 bases from V and 7 bases from J, leaving 16 bases between. The germline V gene encodes CDR1 LGHDT and CDR2 YNNKEL (reference sequence). The CDR3 is made up of 14 amino acids. The CDR3 sequence: CASSRGEGSSGYTF. The CDR3 bases are TGTGCCAGCAGCCGAGGCGAGGGCAGCTCTGGCTACACCTTC.

The chain joins TRBV4-1 to TRBJ1-3, with 7 bases aligning to TRBD1. Germline CDR1 MGHRA, CDR2 YSYEKL. The CDR3 length is 18 residues. V dropped 4 bases and J dropped 0; count of bases not matched to a gene: 12. CDR3 sequence reads: CASSLDRAPFSSGNTIYF. In nucleotides, the CDR3 is TGCGCCAGCAGCCTTGACAGGGCTCCCTTTAGCTCTGGAAACACCATATATTTT.

The chain's CDR3 is CASSPIGGGDEKLFF. The CDR3 nucleotides read TGTGCCAGCAGCCCCATTGGAGGGGGCGATGAAAAACTGTTTTTT. The V call is TRBV3-1 (or the pseudogene TRBV3-2), the J call TRBJ1-4; 7 nucleotides agree with TRBD1. Germline CDR1 and CDR2: LGHDT and YNNKEL (reference sequence). Trimming at V came to 4 bases and at J to 6 bases, leaving 8 bases not matched to a gene. This CDR3 is built from 15 residues.

This chain connects TRBV11-2 to TRBJ2-7; 7 nucleotides line up with TRBD1. The CDR3 consists of 15 residues. Germline values: CDR1 SGHAT, CDR2 FQNNGV. Trimming cost V 4 bases and J 3 bases; bases outside gene matches: 9. Written as DNA, the CDR3 is TGTGCCAGCAGCTCTCTAGACAGGGATTTCTACGAGCAGTACTTC. Amino acid sequence: CASSSLDRDFYEQYF.

The rearrangement joins TRBV2 to TRBJ2-3; D gene ambiguous. Trimming stripped 7 bases from V and 4 bases from J, with 3 bases between. Germline V gives CDR1 SNHLY, CDR2 FYNNEI. CDR3 length equals 10 residues. DNA of the CDR3: TGTGCCAGCACAGCAGATACGCAGTATTTT. Amino acids: CASTADTQYF.

J is TRBJ1-3 and V is TRBV30, with a tentative D call TRBD1 (6 bases). The germline V gene encodes CDR1 GTSNPN and CDR2 SVGIG (reference sequence). V lost 3 bases and J 4 bases, leaving 13 bases between the germline ends. This CDR3 region has 14 residues. The CDR3 nucleotides are TGTGCCTGGAGCGCCGGACAGTGGGGAAACACCATATATTTT. It yields the protein CAWSAGQWGNTIYF.

This clone was recorded only once. The CDR3 here is CAIRALAGDGIQYF. The CDR3 DNA follows: TGTGCCATCAGGGCCCTAGCGGGGGACGGTATTCAGTACTTC. V usage is TRBV10-3 and J usage is TRBJ2-5, with 10 bases matching TRBD2. Losses at the gene ends were 6 bases for V and 11 bases for J; bases not matched to a gene: 12. The CDR3 extends over 14 amino acids. Germline assignment: CDR1 ENHRY and CDR2 SYGVKD.

The chain links TRBV7-3 to TRBJ2-1; 7 bases are shared with TRBD2. In germline, CDR1 is SGHTA, CDR2 FQGTGA. With V trimmed by 1 base and J by 4 bases, 4 bases remained unmatched. CDR3 size: 15 residues. CDR3 nucleotide sequence: TGTGCCAGCAGCTTAAGCGGGAGTGGGTACAATGAGCAGTTCTTC. The encoded protein is CASSLSGSGYNEQFF.

The CDR3 nucleotides read TGTGCCAGCGATTGGAGGGGCGCGGGTCCAGATACGCAGTATTTT. Protein product: CASDWRGAGPDTQYF. This chain connects TRBV2 to TRBJ2-3; D possibly corresponds to TRBD2 (6 bases). Germline V gene data show CDR1 as SNHLY and CDR2 as FYNNEI. CDR3 length: 15 amino acids. V gave up 8 bases and J gave up 4 bases, with 19 bases separating them.

The V call is TRBV2, the J call TRBJ1-5; possible D gene TRBD1, 5 bases. The CDR3 has 15 residues. V lost 5 bases to trimming and J lost 1 base, with 12 bases between them. CDR1 and CDR2 (germline): SNHLY, FYNNEI. CDR3 amino acids: CASSQMDISNQPQHF. Written as DNA, the CDR3 is TGTGCCAGCAGTCAGATGGACATCAGCAATCAGCCCCAGCATTTT.

This chain joins TRBV11-2 and TRBJ1-2, with a tentative D call TRBD1 (5 bases). The CDR3 runs 12 residues. V dropped 2 bases and J dropped 9 bases, with 10 bases sitting between them. Germline CDR1 reads SGHAT; CDR2 reads FQNNGV. This CDR3 is CASSLNGQSYTF. Here the CDR3 DNA reads TGTGCCAGCAGCTTAAATGGACAAAGCTACACCTTC. The complete variable domain, with remaining parts taken from reference TRBV11-2 and TRBJ1-2, reads EAGVAQSPRYKIIEKRQSVAFWCNPISGHATLYWYQQILGQGPKLLIQFQNNGVVDDSQLPKDRFSAERLKGVDSTLKIQPAKLEDSAVYLCASSLNGQSYTFGSGTRLTVV.

This chain uses TRBV5-5 with TRBJ2-4; 10 positions match TRBD2. CDR3 length: 17 amino acids. With 3 bases clipped from V and 3 bases from J, the junction kept 9 bases outside the gene matches. CDR1 and CDR2 (germline): SGHKS, YYEKEE (reference sequence). The CDR3 nucleotides read TGTGCCAGCAGCTCCCTAGCGGGGGATTGGATCAAAAACATTCAGTACTTC. This codes for CASSSLAGDWIKNIQYF. Drawing the rest from reference TRBV5-5 and TRBJ2-4, the complete variable domain is DAGVTQSPTHLIKTRGQQVTLRCSPISGHKSVSWYQQVLGQGPQFIFQYYEKEERGRGNFPDRFSARQFPNYSSELNVNALLLGDSALYLCASSSLAGDWIKNIQYFGAGTRLSVL.

The CDR3 region has the DNA TGTGCCAGCAGCCCGACCCTGCCAGGGAATGAGCAGTTCTTC. This sequence encodes CASSPTLPGNEQFF. The chain couples TRBV5-6 to TRBJ2-1, with a tentative D call TRBD1 (5 bases). Per germline, CDR1 SGHDT and CDR2 YYEEEE. The CDR3 runs to 14 residues. Trimming removed 4 bases at V and 7 bases at J, with 15 bases between.

This clone was seen just once. V and J are TRBV10-1 and TRBJ2-1; TRBD1 agrees at 9 bases. Unmatched junction bases numbered 13, after V lost 9 bases and J lost 4 bases. The germline CDR1 and CDR2 sequences are WNHNN and SYGVQD (reference sequence). This CDR3 contains 16 residues. The CDR3 is CARTFGTGRMYNEQFF. The DNA for the CDR3 is TGCGCCAGAACGTTCGGGACAGGGAGGATGTACAATGAGCAGTTCTTC.

The rearrangement links TRBV9 to TRBJ1-1; TRBD1 matches 7 bases. CDR3 length: 15 amino acids. After removal of 4 bases from V and 0 bases from J, the junction contained 6 bases not matched to a gene. Germline V lookup: CDR1 SGDLS, CDR2 YYNGEE. CDR3 amino acids: CASSPRQGVNTEAFF. DNA of the CDR3: TGTGCCAGCAGCCCTCGACAGGGTGTGAACACTGAAGCTTTCTTT.

J is TRBJ1-6 and V is TRBV30; 8 positions agree with TRBD1. The CDR3 runs to 13 residues. CDR1 GTSNPN and CDR2 SVGIG come from the germline V gene (reference sequence). J gave up 10 bases and V 4 bases, and 6 bases lay outside the gene matches. For the CDR3, the DNA is TGTGCCTGGACCGGGACAGGAGGATCACCCCTCCACTTT. Protein: CAWTGTGGSPLHF. Full variable domain (missing parts from reference TRBV30 and TRBJ1-6): SQTIHQWPATLVQPVGSPLSLECTVEGTSNPNLYWYRQAAGRGLQLLFYSVGIGQISSEVPQNLSASRPQDRQFILSSKKLLLSDSGFYLCAWTGTGGSPLHFGNGTRLTVT.

The chain combines TRBV28 with TRBJ2-7, with TRBD2 as a possible D gene (6 bases). V gave up 6 bases and J gave up 6 bases, with 12 bases separating them. Germline V CDR1 and CDR2: MDHEN, SYDVKM. The CDR3 consists of 12 residues. In DNA form, the CDR3 reads TGTGCCAGCAGCCTGGAGGGTGCCGAGCAGTACTTC. This gives the protein CASSLEGAEQYF.

This chain joins TRBV3-1 (or the pseudogene TRBV3-2) and TRBJ1-3; D uncertain. Germline values: CDR1 LGHDT, CDR2 YNNKEL (reference sequence). CDR3 length equals 16 residues. V was clipped by 4 bases and J by 0 bases, with 13 bases between them. The CDR3: CASSRFGLRSGNTIYF. Here the CDR3 DNA reads TGTGCCAGCAGCCGATTCGGGTTACGCTCTGGAAACACCATATATTTT.

The chain combines TRBV6-4 with TRBJ2-7; maybe TRBD1 (6 bases). V shed 5 bases and J shed 5 bases, with 13 bases lying between them. This CDR3 contains 13 residues. CDR1 and CDR2 (germline): MRHNA, SNTAGT. DNA of the CDR3: TGTGCCAGCAGTCTTACAGGGTCCCACGAGCAGTACTTC. It encodes CASSLTGSHEQYF.

This clone turned up a few times. At one of its ends the junction is not consistent with the germline gene, which may arise from a read error. The chain carries TRBV5-4 and TRBJ1-2; TRBD1 might be the D (5 bases). This CDR3 has 16 amino acids. The germline V gene encodes CDR1 SGHNT and CDR2 YYREEE (reference sequence). CDR3 loop: CASSPRPGDFTMGQAF. In DNA, the CDR3 is TGTGCCAGCAGTCCTCGTCCAGGAGACTTCACTATGGGGCAGGCCTTC. Supplemented by reference TRBV5-4 and TRBJ1-2, the full variable domain reads ETGVTQSPTHLIKTRGQQVTLRCSSQSGHNTVSWYQQALGQGPQFIFQYYREEENGRGNFPPRFSGLQFPNYSSELNVNALELDDSALYLCASSPRPGDFTMGQAFGSGTRLTVV.

V usage is TRBV5-1 and J usage is TRBJ2-7; 10 positions match TRBD1. The ends lost 4 bases at V and 5 bases at J; junction bases unmatched: 9. This CDR3 region has 15 residues. Germline CDR1 is SGHRS and CDR2 is YFSETQ. The CDR3 DNA sequence: TGCGCCAGCAGCAAGCCGGGACAGGGGTCGAACGAGCAGTACTTC. As protein: CASSKPGQGSNEQYF.

This clone was counted a few times. The chain has TRBV21-1 and TRBJ2-7; the table's D call TRBD1 went unverified against the DNA. TRBV21-1 constitutes a pseudogene. The CDR3 length is 18 residues. The CDR3: CASSRDVLSGQGSHEQYF. For the CDR3, the DNA is TGTGCCAGCAGCAGGGATGTTCTATCGGGACAGGGGTCACACGAGCAGTACTTC.

The chain joins TRBV7-9 to TRBJ1-3, with D hard to call. Trimming removed 5 bases at V and 0 bases at J, with 20 bases between. Germline-derived CDR1 and CDR2 are SEHNR and FQNEAQ (reference sequence). The CDR3 has 18 amino acids. The CDR3 DNA sequence: TGTGCCAGCAGCGGCTCGGGGTTGCGGAGGCACTCTGGAAACACCATATATTTT. This translates into CASSGSGLRRHSGNTIYF.

This clone was counted once. The chain has TRBV27 and TRBJ1-1; TRBD1 matches at 10 bases. CDR1 MNHEY and CDR2 SMNVEV come from the germline V gene (reference sequence). CDR3 length equals 15 residues. V lost 5 bases, J lost 3 bases, and 6 bases stayed unmatched. CDR3 nucleotides: TGTGCCAGCAGTCCCCGGACAGGGGGTTACACTGAAGCTTTCTTT. As protein: CASSPRTGGYTEAFF.

This chain connects TRBV6-5 to TRBJ1-2; the match to TRBD1 covers 7 bases. Germline V lookup: CDR1 MNHEY, CDR2 SVGAGI. Germline trimming cut 2 bases from V and 7 bases from J; bases unmatched to any gene: 13. The CDR3 has 16 amino acids. CDR3 nucleotides: TGTGCCAGCAGTTACGCAACGACAGGGATCGGGGGTGGCTACACCTTC. Protein: CASSYATTGIGGGYTF.

The gene calls are TRBV7-3 and TRBJ1-3; D not resolved. This CDR3 region has 17 residues. From germline, CDR1 is SGHTA and CDR2 FQGTGA. The V and J ends lost 1 base and 3 bases respectively, with 16 bases between them. The CDR3 sequence is CASSLNGPGLFGNTIYF. In DNA, the CDR3 is TGTGCCAGCAGCTTAAATGGACCGGGGTTATTTGGAAACACCATATATTTT.